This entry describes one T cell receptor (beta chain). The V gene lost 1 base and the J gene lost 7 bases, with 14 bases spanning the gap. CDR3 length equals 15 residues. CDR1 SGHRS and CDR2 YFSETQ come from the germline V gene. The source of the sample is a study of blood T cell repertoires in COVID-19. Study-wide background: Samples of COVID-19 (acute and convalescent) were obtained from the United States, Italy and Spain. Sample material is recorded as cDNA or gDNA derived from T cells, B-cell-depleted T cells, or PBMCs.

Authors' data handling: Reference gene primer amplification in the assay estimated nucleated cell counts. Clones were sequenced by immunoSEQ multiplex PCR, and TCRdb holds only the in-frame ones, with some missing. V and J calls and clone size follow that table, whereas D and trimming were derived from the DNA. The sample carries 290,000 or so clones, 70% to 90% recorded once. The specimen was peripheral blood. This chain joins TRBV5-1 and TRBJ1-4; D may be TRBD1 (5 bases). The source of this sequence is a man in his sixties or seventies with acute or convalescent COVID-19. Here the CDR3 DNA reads TGCGCCAGCAGCTTGCGTACAGGAAGTAGTGAAAAACTGTTTTTT. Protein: CASSLRTGSSEKLFF.